The rows below give T cell receptor beta chains drawn from one sample of a study of T-cell reconstitution after alpha-beta-depleted transplantation in children. TCRdb fed the PCR reads into MiXCR, producing one record per CDR3 protein. Of more than 550,000 distinct CDR3 sequences in the sample, 8% to 11% were seen once. The specimen comprised PBMCs from the stem cell graft donor, sampled from the stem cell graft. Receptors originate from a human donor who donated a stem cell graft to a child with acute myeloid leukemia. The CDR3 runs from the conserved cysteine through the conserved F or W. A D gene is named only where the DNA matches it firmly. A clone size is listed for some rows: how often the clone was seen (once, few, many), or a class if it is expanded.

v_gene	abundance	d_gene	j_gene	CDR3nt	CDR3aa
TRBV20-1	-	-	TRBJ2-5	TGCAGTGCCCGCAACAGGGTCTTAGGGGGGGAGACCCAGTACTTC	CSARNRVLGGETQYF
TRBV29-1	-	-	TRBJ2-7	TGCAGCGCTGGGCAGGGGGGTAACGAGCAGTACTTC	CSAGQGGNEQYF
TRBV9	many	-	TRBJ1-1	TGTGCCAGCAGCCGGACTCTGGAGGGCACTGAAGCTTTCTTT	CASSRTLEGTEAFF
TRBV4-2	many	-	TRBJ2-7	TGTGCCAGCAGCCAAACCCGTGGTTCCTACGAGCAGTACTTC	CASSQTRGSYEQYF
TRBV28	few	-	TRBJ1-6	TGTGCCAGCAGTCCCGTCGACAGCTATAATTCACCCCTCCACTTT	CASSPVDSYNSPLHF
TRBV5-6	many	TRBD2	TRBJ2-1	TGTGCCAGCAGCTTGTTAAGCGGGATAAACAATGAGCAGTTCTTC	CASSLLSGINNEQFF
TRBV20-1	-	-	TRBJ2-7	TGCAGTGCTAGAGATGCTACTTCTACCTACGAGCAGTACTTC	CSARDATSTYEQYF
TRBV12-3/TRBV12-4	many	TRBD2	TRBJ2-7	TGTGCCAGCAGTTTAACTAGCGCCAGAACCTACGAGCAGTACTTC	CASSLTSARTYEQYF
TRBV25-1	few	-	TRBJ2-2	TGTGCCACCCTAACTTCGAACACCGGGGAGCTGTTTTTT	CATLTSNTGELFF
TRBV29-1	-	-	TRBJ2-1	TGCAGCGGGGGGCAACTCTACAATGAGCAGTTCTTC	CSGGQLYNEQFF
TRBV20-1	few	-	TRBJ2-7	TGCAGTGCTTCGGGTTACGAGCAGTACTTC	CSASGYEQYF
TRBV7-7	-	-	TRBJ2-5	TGTGCTAGCAGCTTTGGTGGCGGAGCTGAGACCCAGTACTTC	CASSFGGGAETQYF
TRBV20-1	many	-	TRBJ2-7	TGCAGTGCTTACCGGGACGCCGTCTACGAGCAGTACTTC	CSAYRDAVYEQYF
TRBV20-1	few	TRBD1	TRBJ2-1	TGCAGTGCGGGGACAGACAATGAGCAGTTCTTC	CSAGTDNEQFF
TRBV19	many	TRBD1	TRBJ1-5	TGTGCCAGTAGCATAAGGACAGGGCGAGGCAATCAGCCCCAGCATTTT	CASSIRTGRGNQPQHF
TRBV6-2/TRBV6-3	few	-	TRBJ2-7	-	CASSSSARSYEQYF
TRBV6-1	-	TRBD1	TRBJ2-7	TGTGCCAGCAGGCCTTTACTACAGGGGGCAAGGTACGAGCAGTACTTC	CASRPLLQGARYEQYF
TRBV4-2	-	-	TRBJ2-1	TGTGCCAGCAGCCCTACGTGGGGGACAGGGGGCTTCTTAGCGGGAGGGAGAGGGCAGTTCTTC	CASSPTWGTGGFLAGGRGQFF
TRBV7-3	few	TRBD2	TRBJ2-1	TGTGCCAGCAGACCTAGCGGGAGCTTTGGTGAGCAGTTCTTC	CASRPSGSFGEQFF
TRBV20-1	-	TRBD1	TRBJ1-5	TGCAGTGCTTTGGACAGGGTCTCGCCCCAGCATTTT	CSALDRVSPQHF
TRBV27	many	-	TRBJ1-2	TGTGCCAGCAGTTTAAGGGGTGGCTATGGCTACACCTTC	CASSLRGGYGYTF
TRBV20-1	few	TRBD2	TRBJ2-1	TGCAGTGCTAGTCCCGACGCGGGAGTGGGCAATGAGCAGTTCTTC	CSASPDAGVGNEQFF
TRBV27	many	TRBD2	TRBJ2-5	TGTGCCAGCAGGACACTAGCGGGGGGGGAGACCCAGTACTTC	CASRTLAGGETQYF
TRBV5-5	few	-	TRBJ1-2	TGTGCCAGCAGCGACGGGTCTGGAAATGGCTACACCTTC	CASSDGSGNGYTF
TRBV20-1	few	-	TRBJ1-5	TGCAGTGCTTCGGGACCCCGGGGCAATCAGCCCCAGCATTTT	CSASGPRGNQPQHF
TRBV7-2	few	TRBD2	TRBJ2-1	TGTGCCAGCAGCTTATTTGGCGGGAGTGGGTATGAGCAGTTCTTC	CASSLFGGSGYEQFF
TRBV14	many	-	TRBJ2-1	TGTGCCAGCAGCCCTACAGTCCGGGACTCTTACAATGAGCAGTTCTTC	CASSPTVRDSYNEQFF
TRBV20-1	-	-	TRBJ2-1	TGCAGTGCTAGAGATTCCTCCCTTTGGAATGAGCAGTTCTTC	CSARDSSLWNEQFF
TRBV5-1	many	-	TRBJ2-3	TGCGCCAGCAGCTTGGAGGCGTCCTTGAGCACAGATACGCAGTATTTT	CASSLEASLSTDTQYF
TRBV7-2	many	-	TRBJ2-3	TGTGCCAGCAGCTCAGATACGCAGTATTTT	CASSSDTQYF
TRBV12-3/TRBV12-4	-	-	TRBJ2-1	TGTGCCAGCAGTTTGGGTGGGAGCGAGTACAATGAGCAGTTCTTC	CASSLGGSEYNEQFF
TRBV13	many	TRBD2	TRBJ2-1	TGTGCCAGCAGCTCTCTAGCGGTCAATGAGCAGTTCTTC	CASSSLAVNEQFF
TRBV11-1	many	-	TRBJ1-1	TGTGCCAGCAGCTTAGTTGGGGGCGGGACTGAAGCTTTCTTT	CASSLVGGGTEAFF
TRBV6-2/TRBV6-3	-	-	TRBJ1-3	TGTGCCAGCAGTTACGAGGTATCTGGAAACACCATATATTTT	CASSYEVSGNTIYF
TRBV20-1	few	TRBD2	TRBJ2-1	TGCAGTGCTAGTCTAGCGGGAGGGTACAATGAGCAGTTCTTC	CSASLAGGYNEQFF
TRBV4-3	few	TRBD2	TRBJ2-1	TGCGCCAGCAGCCAGGAGCACGGGACTAGCGGTTACAATGAGCAGTTCTTC	CASSQEHGTSGYNEQFF